The rows below give T cell receptor beta chains drawn from one sample of a study of T cells expressing NK-cell markers. After re-calling the 5' RACE reads, TCRdb lists one entry per CDR3 protein, DNA absent. The listing contains about 460,000 distinct CDR3 sequences. Sample: blood T cells: a sorted CD56 or NKG2C T cell subset, CD4+ or CD8+ T cells, or bulk PBMC T cells (not recorded which). These receptor sequences come from a woman aged 50 to 60 in good health. Each CDR3 is given with its conserved first and last residue.

TRBV28	TRBJ2-3	CAILPASLRPDTQYF
TRBV9	TRBJ2-1	CASSRSGRGAILGNEQFF
TRBV7-2	TRBJ2-7	CASSLAAGGGEQYF
TRBV6-1	TRBJ1-5	CASKVFRQGDQPQHF
TRBV15	TRBJ2-7	CATSRDPAQGQYF
TRBV12-3/TRBV12-4	TRBJ1-1	CASSSQTGSKAFF
TRBV19	TRBJ2-1	CASRTPAVNNEQFF
TRBV20-1	TRBJ1-4	CSARVPGGLLRGVGEKLFF
TRBV12-3/TRBV12-4	TRBJ1-5	CASSLREEQPQHF
TRBV4-2	TRBJ2-7	CASSQDGGDEQYF
TRBV29-1	TRBJ2-3	CSVAAGTGWDLHRYMQYF
TRBV3-1	TRBJ2-3	CASSQGGTSGRASPQYF
TRBV11-2	TRBJ2-1	CASSLVLASGNNEQFF
TRBV7-2	TRBJ2-2	CASAGGREGLPGELFF
TRBV6-5	TRBJ2-3	CASSSRGARPTDTQYF
TRBV20-1	TRBJ1-1	CSASRGAVNTEAFF
TRBV5-1	TRBJ2-5	CASSIGQDETQYF
TRBV4-2	TRBJ2-7	CASATGMRSYEQYF
TRBV7-8	TRBJ2-3	CASSLPTSGRAADTQYF
TRBV20-1	TRBJ2-7	CSARDQIAGVHEQYF
TRBV11-3	TRBJ2-1	CASSLDVQGSGEQFF
TRBV4-1	TRBJ2-3	CASSGYTGGSTSDTQYF
TRBV12-3/TRBV12-4	TRBJ2-3	CASSLPGTSFTDTQYF
TRBV4-1	TRBJ1-2	CASSQDPGGGYTF
TRBV10-3	TRBJ2-1	CAISESIAGEQFF
TRBV3-1	TRBJ2-1	CASSQVTFNEQFF
TRBV11-2	TRBJ2-3	CASRVRRGTTDTQYF
TRBV20-1	TRBJ2-3	CSARSPRGTDTQYF